This T cell receptor beta chain was profiled in a study of T cell changes during pregnancy in multiple sclerosis. This CDR3 region has 14 residues. CDR1 MRHNA and CDR2 SNTAGT come from the germline V gene. Trimming removed 0 bases from V and 4 bases from J; junction bases left unmatched: 0. Repertoires were generated with immunoSEQ multiplex PCR, while TCRdb's copy carries only in-frame clones and drops some. Among over 45,000 clones listed, almost 95% were seen once. The clonotype was recovered from a female donor with multiple sclerosis, enrolled in a pregnancy study. The rearrangement uses TRBV6-4 and TRBJ2-1; 7 nucleotides match TRBD2. Specimen: peripheral blood, collected in the third trimester of pregnancy. The CDR3 DNA sequence: TGTGCCAGCAGTGACTCTAGCGGGTACAATGAGCAGTTCTTC. As protein: CASSDSSGYNEQFF.